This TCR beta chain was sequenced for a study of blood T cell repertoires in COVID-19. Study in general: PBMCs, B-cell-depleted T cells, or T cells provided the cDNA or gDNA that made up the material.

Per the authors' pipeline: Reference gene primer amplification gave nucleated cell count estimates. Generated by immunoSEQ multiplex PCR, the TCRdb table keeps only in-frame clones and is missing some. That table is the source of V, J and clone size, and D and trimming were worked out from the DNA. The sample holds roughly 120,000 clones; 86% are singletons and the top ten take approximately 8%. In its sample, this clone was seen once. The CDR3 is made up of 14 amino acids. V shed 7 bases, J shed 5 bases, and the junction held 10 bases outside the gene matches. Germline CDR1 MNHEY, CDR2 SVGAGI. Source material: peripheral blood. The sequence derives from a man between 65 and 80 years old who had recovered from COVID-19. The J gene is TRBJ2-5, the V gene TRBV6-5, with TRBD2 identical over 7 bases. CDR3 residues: CASKEGSGVETQYF. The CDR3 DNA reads TGTGCCAGCAAGGAGGGGAGCGGGGTCGAGACCCAGTACTTC.